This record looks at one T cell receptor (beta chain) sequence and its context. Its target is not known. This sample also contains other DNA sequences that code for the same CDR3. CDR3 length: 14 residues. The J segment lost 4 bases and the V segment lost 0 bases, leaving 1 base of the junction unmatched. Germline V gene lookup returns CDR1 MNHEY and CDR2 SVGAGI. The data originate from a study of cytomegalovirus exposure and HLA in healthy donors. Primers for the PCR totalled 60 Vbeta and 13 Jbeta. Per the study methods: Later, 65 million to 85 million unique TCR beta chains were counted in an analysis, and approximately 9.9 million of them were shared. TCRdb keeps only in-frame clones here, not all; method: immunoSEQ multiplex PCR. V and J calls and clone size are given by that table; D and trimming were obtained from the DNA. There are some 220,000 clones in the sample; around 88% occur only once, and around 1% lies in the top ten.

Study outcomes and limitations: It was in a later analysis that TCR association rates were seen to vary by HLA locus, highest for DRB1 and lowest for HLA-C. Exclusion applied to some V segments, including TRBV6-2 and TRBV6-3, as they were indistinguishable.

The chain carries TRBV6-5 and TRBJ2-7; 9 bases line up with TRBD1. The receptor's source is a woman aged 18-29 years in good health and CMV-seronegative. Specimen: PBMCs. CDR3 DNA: TGTGCCAGCAGTTACTCGGACAGGGGTTACGAGCAGTACTTC. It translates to CASSYSDRGYEQYF.